The present T cell receptor (beta chain) was sequenced within a study of T-cell memory formation after mild COVID-19. After removal of 5 bases from V and 7 bases from J, the junction contained 4 bases not matched to a gene. CDR1 is SEHNR and CDR2 is FQNEAQ in the germline V gene (reference sequence). The CDR3 covers 13 residues. TCRdb reanalysed the 5' RACE reads using MiXCR and keeps one entry per CDR3 protein. The sample records 120,000 to 150,000 distinct CDR3 sequences, around 15% being singletons. The chain couples TRBV7-9 to TRBJ2-7, with 11 bases that match TRBD1. The clonotype originates from an adult woman who had mild COVID-19 (a few samples of this study predate the infection). Cell type and time point are not known. Sequencing was done on a sample of PBMCs or a T cell subset sorted from them (not recorded which). CDR3 sequence: CASSVRDRGEQYF. The DNA of the CDR3 is TGTGCCAGCAGCGTCCGGGACAGGGGGGAGCAGTACTTC.